The sequence of this TCR beta chain was determined in a study of blood T cell repertoires in COVID-19. This CDR3 is built from 16 residues. Trimming took off 5 bases at V and 0 bases at J, with 15 bases between the two ends. Germline V gene sequence: CDR1 SGHTA, CDR2 FQGTGA. Clones were sequenced by immunoSEQ multiplex PCR, and TCRdb holds only the in-frame ones, with some missing. The repertoire has approximately 130,000 clones, around 86% of them found once; the top ten carry 15% to 20%. The sequenced material came from PBMCs or T cells enriched from blood (not recorded which). The chain recombines TRBV7-3 with TRBJ2-3; D may be TRBD2 (5 bases). The TCR comes from a man aged 25 to 40 who had recovered from COVID-19. The CDR3 DNA reads TGTGCCAGCAGCCCCGAGGGTTATTCTAGCACAGATACGCAGTATTTT. As protein: CASSPEGYSSTDTQYF.